This passage covers 20 T cell receptor beta chains from one sample sequenced in a study of cytomegalovirus exposure and HLA in healthy donors. Sequencing was performed with immunoSEQ multiplex PCR; in TCRdb, only in-frame clones are kept and a portion is missing. The data contain about 110,000 clones, approximately 94% of them singletons. Specimen: PBMCs. These receptors were collected from a woman in her late teens or twenties in good health and CMV-seronegative.

J is TRBJ2-1 and V is TRBV5-4, with 13 bases matching TRBD2. V gave up 2 bases and J gave up 4 bases; unmatched junction bases: 12. The CDR3 consists of 19 residues. CDR1 is SGHNT, CDR2 YYREEE, per germline (reference sequence). CDR3 protein: CASSLTSIRTSGRYNEQFF. CDR3 coding DNA: TGTGCCAGCAGCTTAACCTCGATAAGGACTAGCGGGAGATACAATGAGCAGTTCTTC. The whole variable domain, filled in from reference TRBV5-4 and TRBJ2-1, reads ETGVTQSPTHLIKTRGQQVTLRCSSQSGHNTVSWYQQALGQGPQFIFQYYREEENGRGNFPPRFSGLQFPNYSSELNVNALELDDSALYLCASSLTSIRTSGRYNEQFFGPGTRLTVL.

The chain joins TRBV5-4 to TRBJ1-2; 8 bases are a match to TRBD1. The V gene's germline CDR1 is SGHNT and CDR2 YYREEE (reference sequence). V shed 1 base, J shed 4 bases, and the junction held 3 bases outside the gene matches. The CDR3 sequence is 14 residues long. The DNA of the CDR3 is TGTGCCAGCAGCTTGCAGGGGGCGAGCTATGGCTACACCTTC. Protein product: CASSLQGASYGYTF.

J is TRBJ1-3 and V is TRBV5-1, with D uncertain. From germline, CDR1 is SGHRS and CDR2 YFSETQ. The V end lost 4 bases, the J end lost 0 bases, and 14 bases lay between the germline ends. CDR3 length: 16 amino acids. For the CDR3, the DNA is TGCGCCAGCAGCGAGAATGTGGGGAGCTCTGGAAACACCATATATTTT. Encoded protein: CASSENVGSSGNTIYF.

The chain employs TRBV6-1 and TRBJ1-4, with 8 bases identical to TRBD1. The CDR3 is made up of 15 amino acids. Trimming took 2 bases from V and 10 from J; bases not matched to a gene: 9. Germline V gene sequence: CDR1 MNHNS, CDR2 SASEGT. The DNA for the CDR3 is TGTGCCAGCAGTGAAAGAGGACAGGGAAATCTAAAACTGTTTTTT. Protein product: CASSERGQGNLKLFF.

The V gene is TRBV19, the J gene TRBJ2-7; tentatively, D is TRBD2 (5 bases). The germline V and J ends were trimmed by 3 bases and 3 bases, with 12 bases remaining between them. Germline CDR1 is LNHDA and CDR2 is SQIVND (reference sequence). The CDR3 loop spans 14 amino acids. The chain's CDR3 is CASSIGSGSYEQYF. As DNA, the CDR3 is TGTGCCAGTAGTATCGGGTCGGGGAGCTACGAGCAGTACTTC.

The gene calls are TRBV5-5 and TRBJ1-2; a possible D gene is TRBD1 (5 bases). The CDR3 sequence is 16 residues long. Between the trimmed V and J ends, which lost 0 bases and 2 bases, there was a span of 14 bases. The germline CDR1 and CDR2 sequences are SGHKS and YYEKEE (reference sequence). The CDR3 is CASSLAQGKGNYGYTF. DNA for the CDR3: TGTGCCAGCAGCTTGGCCCAGGGCAAAGGGAACTATGGCTACACCTTC.

The chain carries TRBV7-3 and TRBJ2-7, with 11 bases matching TRBD1. V lost 2 bases to trimming and J lost 4 bases; unmatched junction nucleotides: 4. Per the germline V gene, CDR1 is SGHTA and CDR2 is FQGTGA. CDR3 size: 15 residues. This chain's CDR3 is CASSLHGTGGYEQYF. The CDR3 coding sequence is TGTGCCAGCAGCTTACATGGGACAGGGGGGTACGAGCAGTACTTC.

The chain has TRBV28 and TRBJ2-7; 11 bases map to TRBD1. Germline CDR1 is MDHEN and CDR2 is SYDVKM. V shed 6 bases and J 1 base; nucleotides not matched to a gene: 8. This CDR3 contains 16 residues. The CDR3 sequence is CASRGLGTGGSYEQYF. CDR3 DNA: TGTGCCAGCAGGGGGCTCGGGACAGGGGGATCCTACGAGCAGTACTTC.

The chain combines TRBV6-1 with TRBJ2-3; possibly TRBD2 for D (5 bases). The germline V gene encodes CDR1 MNHNS and CDR2 SASEGT. The CDR3 totals 15 residues. Trimming pared 0 bases from V and 1 base from J, leaving 8 bases between. This CDR3 is CASSEAAGGTDTQYF. The CDR3 bases are TGTGCCAGCAGTGAAGCGGCGGGCGGCACAGATACGCAGTATTTT.

The chain is built from TRBV7-9 and TRBJ2-1, with a possible D match to TRBD2 (5 bases). V lost 0 bases, J lost 3 bases, and 9 bases lay in between. The CDR3 sequence is 15 residues long. Germline V CDR1 and CDR2: SEHNR, FQNEAQ (reference sequence). CDR3: CASSLATTIYNEQFF. In DNA form, the CDR3 reads TGTGCCAGCAGCTTAGCGACTACTATCTACAATGAGCAGTTCTTC.

The chain has TRBV7-9 and TRBJ1-2, with no clear D. Germline loops: CDR1 SEHNR, CDR2 FQNEAQ (reference sequence). Trimming took 8 bases from V and 2 from J, leaving 18 bases between them. The CDR3 runs to 15 residues. CDR3 protein: CASQFSSAGNYGYTF. In DNA, the CDR3 is TGTGCCAGCCAATTTTCTTCAGCAGGAAACTATGGCTACACCTTC. Full variable domain (missing parts from reference TRBV7-9 and TRBJ1-2): DTGVSQNPRHKITKRGQNVTFRCDPISEHNRLYWYRQTLGQGPEFLTYFQNEAQLEKSRLLSDRFSAERPKGSFSTLEIQRTEQGDSAMYLCASQFSSAGNYGYTFGSGTRLTVV.

The V and J genes are TRBV14 and TRBJ1-1, with D perhaps TRBD1 (6 bases). Germline V gene sequence: CDR1 SGHDN, CDR2 FVKESK. CDR3 size: 14 residues. The ends were cut back, 5 bases at V and 6 bases at J, with 16 bases in the middle. The CDR3 DNA sequence: TGTGCCAGCAGCATGGACAGAGGGAAGGCTGAAGCTTTCTTT. It codes for CASSMDRGKAEAFF. Complete variable domain (other parts from reference TRBV14 and TRBJ1-1): EAGVTQFPSHSVIEKGQTVTLRCDPISGHDNLYWYRRVMGKEIKFLLHFVKESKQDESGMPNNRFLAERTGGTYSTLKVQPAELEDSGVYFCASSMDRGKAEAFFGQGTRLTVV.

The chain has TRBV7-9 and TRBJ1-2; D perhaps matches TRBD1 (6 bases). Trimming removed 5 bases from V and 6 bases from J, with 13 bases in between. The CDR3 is 13 amino acids. The germline V gene has CDR1 SEHNR and CDR2 FQNEAQ (reference sequence). CDR3: CASSRRGGDGYTF. CDR3 nucleotides: TGTGCCAGCAGCCGACGAGGGGGGGATGGCTACACCTTC.

The chain couples TRBV19 to TRBJ2-4; TRBD1 matches 10 bases. The CDR3 has 17 residues. Per the germline V gene, CDR1 is LNHDA and CDR2 is SQIVND (reference sequence). V lost 1 base, J lost 7 bases, and 10 bases stayed unmatched. The CDR3 protein is CASSIVRDRGVRNIQYF. CDR3 sequence (DNA): TGTGCCAGTAGTATAGTTCGGGACAGGGGAGTTCGCAACATTCAGTACTTC.

This chain links TRBV19 with TRBJ1-2; weak D call: TRBD1 (6 bases). This CDR3 contains 15 residues. Per the germline V gene, CDR1 is LNHDA and CDR2 is SQIVND (reference sequence). Trimming took 6 bases from V and 7 from J, leaving 21 bases between them. The CDR3: CASSTRQDLRSGYTF. CDR3 nucleotide sequence: TGTGCCAGTAGCACTCGACAGGACTTGCGGAGTGGCTACACCTTC. Full variable domain (rest looked up from reference TRBV19 and TRBJ1-2): DGGITQSPKYLFRKEGQNVTLSCEQNLNHDAMYWYRQDPGQGLRLIYYSQIVNDFQKGDIAEGYSVSREKKESFPLTVTSAQKNPTAFYLCASSTRQDLRSGYTFGSGTRLTVV.

The chain has TRBV5-1 and TRBJ1-1; 9 nucleotides align to TRBD1. CDR1 and CDR2 from the germline V gene are SGHRS and YFSETQ. Trimming took 5 bases from V and 0 from J; bases not matched to a gene: 5. There are 15 residues in the CDR3. The DNA of the CDR3 is TGCGCCAGCAGGCCAGGACAGGGGATGAACACTGAAGCTTTCTTT. It is translated as CASRPGQGMNTEAFF.

This rearrangement joins TRBV14 to TRBJ2-5, with D unclear. The V and J ends lost 3 bases and 5 bases respectively, with 16 bases between them. The CDR3 is 15 amino acids. Germline V gene lookup returns CDR1 SGHDN and CDR2 FVKESK. CDR3: CASSHPLAMEETQYF. CDR3 nucleotides: TGTGCCAGCAGCCATCCCCTGGCCATGGAGGAGACCCAGTACTTC. The variable domain in full, completed from reference TRBV14 and TRBJ2-5, reads EAGVTQFPSHSVIEKGQTVTLRCDPISGHDNLYWYRRVMGKEIKFLLHFVKESKQDESGMPNNRFLAERTGGTYSTLKVQPAELEDSGVYFCASSHPLAMEETQYFGPGTRLLVL.

The chain joins TRBV4-1 to TRBJ2-2; TRBD2 matches at 10 bases. The junction had 9 bases not matched to a gene; V was cut back by 0 bases and J by 2 bases. In germline, CDR1 is MGHRA, CDR2 YSYEKL. This CDR3 spans 19 amino acids. CDR3 sequence reads: CASSQDQLAGMYNTGELFF. CDR3 sequence (DNA): TGCGCCAGCAGCCAAGATCAACTAGCGGGGATGTACAACACCGGGGAGCTGTTTTTT.

The V call is TRBV13, the J call TRBJ1-5, with 9 positions matching TRBD1. The trim removed 5 bases at V and 3 bases at J, leaving 5 bases unmatched. This CDR3 comprises 15 residues. From germline, CDR1 is PRHDT and CDR2 FYEKMQ (reference sequence). CDR3 sequence reads: CASSQGQGLNQPQHF. CDR3 DNA sequence: TGTGCCAGCAGCCAGGGACAGGGCCTCAATCAGCCCCAGCATTTT.

This rearrangement joins TRBV27 to TRBJ2-1; TRBD1 might be the D (5 bases). The V and J ends lost 4 bases and 12 bases respectively, with 16 bases between them. Germline-derived CDR1 and CDR2 are MNHEY and SMNVEV (reference sequence). This CDR3 has 13 residues. The CDR3: CASSWRTSNPQFF. For the CDR3, the DNA is TGTGCCAGCAGTTGGCGGACAAGTAACCCGCAGTTCTTC.